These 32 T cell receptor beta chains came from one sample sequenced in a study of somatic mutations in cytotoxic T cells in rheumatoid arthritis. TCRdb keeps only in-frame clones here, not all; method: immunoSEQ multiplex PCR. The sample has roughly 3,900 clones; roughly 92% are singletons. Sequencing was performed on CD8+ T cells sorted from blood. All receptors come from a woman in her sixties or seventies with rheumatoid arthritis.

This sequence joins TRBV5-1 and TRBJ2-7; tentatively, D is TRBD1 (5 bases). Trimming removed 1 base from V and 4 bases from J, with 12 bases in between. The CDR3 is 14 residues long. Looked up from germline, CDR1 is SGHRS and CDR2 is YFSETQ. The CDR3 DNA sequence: TGCGCCAGCAGCTTGCACCCTGACAGTTACGAGCAGTACGTC. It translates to CASSLHPDSYEQYV.

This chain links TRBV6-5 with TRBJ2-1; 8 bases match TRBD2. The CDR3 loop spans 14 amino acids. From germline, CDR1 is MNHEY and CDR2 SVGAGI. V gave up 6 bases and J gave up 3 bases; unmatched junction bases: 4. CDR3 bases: TGTGCCAGCAGCAATAGCGGGAACTACAATGAGCAGTTCTTC. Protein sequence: CASSNSGNYNEQFF.

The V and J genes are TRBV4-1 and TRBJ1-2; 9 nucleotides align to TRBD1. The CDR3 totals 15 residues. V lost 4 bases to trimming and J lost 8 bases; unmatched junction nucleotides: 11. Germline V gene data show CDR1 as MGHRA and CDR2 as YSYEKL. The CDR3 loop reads CASSPRDRTGDGYTF. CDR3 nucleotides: TGCGCCAGCAGCCCCCGAGACCGGACAGGGGACGGCTACACCTTC.

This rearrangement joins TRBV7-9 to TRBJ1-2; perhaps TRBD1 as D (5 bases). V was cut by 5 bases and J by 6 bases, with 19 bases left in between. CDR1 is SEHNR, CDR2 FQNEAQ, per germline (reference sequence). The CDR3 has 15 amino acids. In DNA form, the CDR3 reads TGTGCCAGCAGCAAAACACTGGCAGGGTTTGATGGCTACACCTTC. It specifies CASSKTLAGFDGYTF.

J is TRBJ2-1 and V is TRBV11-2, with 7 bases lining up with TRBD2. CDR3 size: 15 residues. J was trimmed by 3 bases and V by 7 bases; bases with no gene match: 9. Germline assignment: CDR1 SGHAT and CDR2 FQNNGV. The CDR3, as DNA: TGTGCCAGCACCCACAGCCGGGACTACTACAATGAGCAGTTCTTC. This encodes CASTHSRDYYNEQFF. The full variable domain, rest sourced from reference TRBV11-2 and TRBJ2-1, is EAGVAQSPRYKIIEKRQSVAFWCNPISGHATLYWYQQILGQGPKLLIQFQNNGVVDDSQLPKDRFSAERLKGVDSTLKIQPAKLEDSAVYLCASTHSRDYYNEQFFGPGTRLTVL.

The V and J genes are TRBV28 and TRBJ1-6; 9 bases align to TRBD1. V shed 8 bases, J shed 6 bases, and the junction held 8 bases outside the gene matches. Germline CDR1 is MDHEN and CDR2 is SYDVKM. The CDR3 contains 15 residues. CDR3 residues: CASGPMDRGNSPLHF. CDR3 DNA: TGTGCCAGCGGCCCCATGGACAGGGGTAATTCACCCCTCCACTTT.

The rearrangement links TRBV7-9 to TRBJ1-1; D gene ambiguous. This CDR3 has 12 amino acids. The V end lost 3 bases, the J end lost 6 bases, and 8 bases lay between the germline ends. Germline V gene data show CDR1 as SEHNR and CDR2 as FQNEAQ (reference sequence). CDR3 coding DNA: TGTGCCAGCAGCTTTATGGGAGCTGAAGCTTTCTTT. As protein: CASSFMGAEAFF.

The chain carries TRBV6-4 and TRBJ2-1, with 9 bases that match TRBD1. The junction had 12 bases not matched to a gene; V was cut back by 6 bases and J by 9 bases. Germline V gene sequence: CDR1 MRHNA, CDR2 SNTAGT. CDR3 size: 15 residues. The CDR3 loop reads CASSDGTGFGFEQFF. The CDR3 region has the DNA TGTGCCAGCAGCGACGGGACAGGGTTTGGTTTTGAGCAGTTCTTC.

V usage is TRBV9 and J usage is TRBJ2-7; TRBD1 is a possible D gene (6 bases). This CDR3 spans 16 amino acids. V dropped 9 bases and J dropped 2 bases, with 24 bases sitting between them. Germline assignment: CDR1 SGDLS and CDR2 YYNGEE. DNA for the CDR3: TGTGCCATCGCATTCCCCGTCGGGACACCGGCCTACGAGCAGTACTTC. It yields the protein CAIAFPVGTPAYEQYF.

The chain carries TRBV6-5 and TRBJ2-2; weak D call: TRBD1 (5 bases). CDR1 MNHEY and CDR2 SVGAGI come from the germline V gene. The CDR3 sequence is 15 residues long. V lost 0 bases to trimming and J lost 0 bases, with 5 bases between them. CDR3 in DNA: TGTGCCAGCAGTTACTCAGGGGCGAACACCGGGGAGCTGTTTTTT. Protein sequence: CASSYSGANTGELFF.

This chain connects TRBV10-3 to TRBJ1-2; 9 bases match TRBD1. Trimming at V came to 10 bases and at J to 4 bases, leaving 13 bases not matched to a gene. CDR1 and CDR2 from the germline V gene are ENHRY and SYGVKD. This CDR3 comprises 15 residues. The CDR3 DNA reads TGTGCCACCCGGACAGGGGATTCGGTGATCTATGGCTACACCTTC. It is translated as CATRTGDSVIYGYTF.

The CDR3 reads CASSWGQDGYTF. The CDR3 DNA is TGTGCCAGCAGCTGGGGACAAGATGGCTACACCTTC. The rearrangement uses TRBV11-1 and TRBJ1-2; possibly TRBD1 for D (6 bases). The CDR3 covers 12 residues. Germline V gene data show CDR1 as SGHAT and CDR2 as FQDESV (reference sequence). The V end lost 4 bases, the J end lost 6 bases, and 9 bases lay between the germline ends.

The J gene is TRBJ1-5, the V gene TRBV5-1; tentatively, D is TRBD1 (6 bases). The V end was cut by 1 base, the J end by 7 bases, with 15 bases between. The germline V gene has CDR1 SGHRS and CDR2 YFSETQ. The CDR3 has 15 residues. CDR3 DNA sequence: TGCGCCAGCAGCTTGTATCCAGGGGATAAGCAGCCCCAGCATTTT. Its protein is CASSLYPGDKQPQHF. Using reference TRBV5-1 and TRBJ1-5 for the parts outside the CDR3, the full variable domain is KAGVTQTPRYLIKTRGQQVTLSCSPISGHRSVSWYQQTPGQGLQFLFEYFSETQRNKGNFPGRFSGRQFSNSRSEMNVSTLELGDSALYLCASSLYPGDKQPQHFGDGTRLSIL.

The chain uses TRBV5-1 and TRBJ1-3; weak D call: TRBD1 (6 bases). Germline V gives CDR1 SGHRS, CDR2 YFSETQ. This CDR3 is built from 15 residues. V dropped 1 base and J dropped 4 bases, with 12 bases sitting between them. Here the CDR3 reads CASSLSGGLGNTIYF. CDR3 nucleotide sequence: TGCGCCAGCAGCTTGTCTGGGGGCCTGGGAAACACCATATATTTT.

Written as DNA, the CDR3 is TGCGCCAGCAGGGGCATGAACACTGAAGCTTTCTTT. Its protein is CASRGMNTEAFF. The chain links TRBV5-1 to TRBJ1-1, with D hard to call. The germline V gene encodes CDR1 SGHRS and CDR2 YFSETQ. The ends were cut back, 5 bases at V and 0 bases at J, with 5 bases in the middle. The CDR3 length is 12 residues.

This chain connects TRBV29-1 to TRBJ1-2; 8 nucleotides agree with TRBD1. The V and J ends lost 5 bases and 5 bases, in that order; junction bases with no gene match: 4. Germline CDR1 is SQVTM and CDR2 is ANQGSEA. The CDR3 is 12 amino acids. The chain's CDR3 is CSVYDRGYGYTF. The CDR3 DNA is TGCAGCGTTTACGACAGGGGATATGGCTACACCTTC.

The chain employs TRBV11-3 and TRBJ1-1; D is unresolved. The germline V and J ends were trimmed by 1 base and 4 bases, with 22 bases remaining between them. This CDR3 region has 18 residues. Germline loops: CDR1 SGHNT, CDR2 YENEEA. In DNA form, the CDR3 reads TGTGCCAGCAGCTTAGGAAGTTGGTCCGCGGGCGTGAGCACTGAAGCTTTCTTT. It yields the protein CASSLGSWSAGVSTEAFF.

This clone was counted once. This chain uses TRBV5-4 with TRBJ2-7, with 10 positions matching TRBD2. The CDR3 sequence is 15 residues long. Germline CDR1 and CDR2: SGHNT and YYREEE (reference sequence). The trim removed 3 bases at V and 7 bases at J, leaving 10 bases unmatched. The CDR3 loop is CASSYRAGGAWEQYF. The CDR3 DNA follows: TGTGCCAGCAGCTATCGAGCGGGAGGGGCGTGGGAGCAGTACTTC.

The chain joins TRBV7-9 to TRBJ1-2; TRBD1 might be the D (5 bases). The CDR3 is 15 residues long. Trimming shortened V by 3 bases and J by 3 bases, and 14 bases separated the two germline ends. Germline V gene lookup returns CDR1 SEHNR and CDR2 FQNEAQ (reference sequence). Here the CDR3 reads CASSLEGEVDYGYTF. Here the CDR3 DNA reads TGTGCCAGCAGCTTGGAAGGGGAAGTGGACTATGGCTACACCTTC. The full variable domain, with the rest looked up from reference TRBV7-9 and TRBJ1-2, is DTGVSQNPRHKITKRGQNVTFRCDPISEHNRLYWYRQTLGQGPEFLTYFQNEAQLEKSRLLSDRFSAERPKGSFSTLEIQRTEQGDSAMYLCASSLEGEVDYGYTFGSGTRLTVV.

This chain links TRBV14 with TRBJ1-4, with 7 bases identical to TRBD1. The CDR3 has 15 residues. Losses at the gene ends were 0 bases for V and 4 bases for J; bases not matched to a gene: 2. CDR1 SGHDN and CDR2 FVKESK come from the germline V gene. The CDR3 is CASSQETGYNEKLFF. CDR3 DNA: TGTGCCAGCAGCCAAGAGACAGGGTATAATGAAAAACTGTTTTTT.

For the CDR3, the DNA is TGTGCCAGCAGCTTGCTCGGCAGGGCCGAGACCCAGTACTTC. Its translation is CASSLLGRAETQYF. The rearrangement links TRBV5-5 to TRBJ2-5, with TRBD1 as a possible D gene (5 bases). The germline CDR1 and CDR2 sequences are SGHKS and YYEKEE (reference sequence). The CDR3 is made up of 14 amino acids. Trimming pared 1 base from V and 5 bases from J, leaving 12 bases between.

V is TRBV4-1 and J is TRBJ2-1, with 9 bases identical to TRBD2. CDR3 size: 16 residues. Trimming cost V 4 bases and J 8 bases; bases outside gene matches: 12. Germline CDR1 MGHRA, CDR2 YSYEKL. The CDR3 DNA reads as TGCGCCAGCAGCCCAGGTGGGGCTAGCGGGACCGATGAGCAGTTCTTC. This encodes CASSPGGASGTDEQFF.

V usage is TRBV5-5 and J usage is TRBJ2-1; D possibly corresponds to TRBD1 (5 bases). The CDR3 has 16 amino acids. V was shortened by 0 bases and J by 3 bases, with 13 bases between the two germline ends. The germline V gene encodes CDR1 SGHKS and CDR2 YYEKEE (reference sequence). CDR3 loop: CASSLEWGSHYNEQFF. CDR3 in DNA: TGTGCCAGCAGCTTGGAATGGGGCAGCCACTACAATGAGCAGTTCTTC.

The CDR3 DNA is TGTGCCAGCAGTTACGGCGGCCCCCATCGAGGAAACACCATATATTTT. Protein: CASSYGGPHRGNTIYF. The chain couples TRBV6-5 to TRBJ1-3; D call uncertain. CDR3 length equals 16 residues. Germline V gene lookup returns CDR1 MNHEY and CDR2 SVGAGI. V was pared by 2 bases and J by 4 bases, with 15 bases between.

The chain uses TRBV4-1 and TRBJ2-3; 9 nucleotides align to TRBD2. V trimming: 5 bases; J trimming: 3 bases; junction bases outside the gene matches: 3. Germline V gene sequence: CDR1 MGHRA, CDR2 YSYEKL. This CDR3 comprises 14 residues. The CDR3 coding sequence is TGCGCCAGCAGCGGGCTAGCGGGGACAGATACGCAGTATTTT. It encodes CASSGLAGTDTQYF.

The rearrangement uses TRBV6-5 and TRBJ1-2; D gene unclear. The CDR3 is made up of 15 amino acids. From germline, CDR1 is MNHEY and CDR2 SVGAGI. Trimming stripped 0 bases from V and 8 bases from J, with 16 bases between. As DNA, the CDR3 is TGTGCCAGCAGTTACTCGGAACTCTCAACGGGAGGCTACACCTTC. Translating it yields CASSYSELSTGGYTF.

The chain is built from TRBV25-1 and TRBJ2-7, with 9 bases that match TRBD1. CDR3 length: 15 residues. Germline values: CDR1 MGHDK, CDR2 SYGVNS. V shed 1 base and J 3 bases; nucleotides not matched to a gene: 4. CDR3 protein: CASSEWTGESYEQYF. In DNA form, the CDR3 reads TGTGCCAGCAGTGAATGGACAGGGGAAAGCTACGAGCAGTACTTC.

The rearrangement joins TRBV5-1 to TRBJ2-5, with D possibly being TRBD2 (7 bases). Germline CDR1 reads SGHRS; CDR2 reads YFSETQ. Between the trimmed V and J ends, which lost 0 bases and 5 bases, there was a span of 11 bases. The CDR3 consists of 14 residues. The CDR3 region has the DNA TGCGCCAGCAGCTTGGTCGGGGGGCGGGAGACCCAGTACTTC. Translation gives CASSLVGGRETQYF. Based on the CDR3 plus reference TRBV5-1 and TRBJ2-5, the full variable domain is KAGVTQTPRYLIKTRGQQVTLSCSPISGHRSVSWYQQTPGQGLQFLFEYFSETQRNKGNFPGRFSGRQFSNSRSEMNVSTLELGDSALYLCASSLVGGRETQYFGPGTRLLVL.

CDR3 DNA sequence: TGTGCCAGCAGCCCGGGGCAGGGGCTCCAGCCCCAGCATTTT. This translates into CASSPGQGLQPQHF. The J gene is TRBJ1-5, the V gene TRBV13, with D perhaps matching TRBD1 (6 bases). Germline V gene sequence: CDR1 PRHDT, CDR2 FYEKMQ (reference sequence). Trimming removed 5 bases from V and 7 bases from J, with 15 bases in between. This CDR3 has 14 residues.

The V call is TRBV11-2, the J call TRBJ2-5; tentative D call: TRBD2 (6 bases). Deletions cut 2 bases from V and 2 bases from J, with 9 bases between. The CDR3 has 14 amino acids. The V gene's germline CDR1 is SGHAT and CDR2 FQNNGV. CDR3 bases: TGTGCCAGCAGCTTAACTAGCAGACAAGAGACCCAGTACTTC. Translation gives CASSLTSRQETQYF.

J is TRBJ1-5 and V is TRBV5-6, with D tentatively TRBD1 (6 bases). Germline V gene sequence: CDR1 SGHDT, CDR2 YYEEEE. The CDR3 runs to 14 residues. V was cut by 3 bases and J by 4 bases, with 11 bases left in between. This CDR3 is CASSWGGRNQPQHF. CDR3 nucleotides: TGTGCCAGCAGCTGGGGGGGGCGGAATCAGCCCCAGCATTTT.

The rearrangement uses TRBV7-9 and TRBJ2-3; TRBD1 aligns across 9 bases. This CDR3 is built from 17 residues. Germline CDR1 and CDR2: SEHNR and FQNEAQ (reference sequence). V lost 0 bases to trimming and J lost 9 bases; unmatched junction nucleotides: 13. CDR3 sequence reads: CASSLAFGTGMGETQYF. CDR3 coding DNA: TGTGCCAGCAGCTTAGCTTTCGGGACAGGGATGGGGGAAACGCAGTATTTT.